This T cell receptor beta chain was sequenced during a study of T cell repertoires in cytomegalovirus infection. MiXCR, applied by TCRdb to the reads, yields one record per CDR3 protein. Of about 740,000 distinct CDR3 sequences listed, approximately 40% are singletons. The CDR3 consists of 13 residues. The V and J ends lost 0 bases and 6 bases respectively, with 11 bases between them. Germline CDR1 DFQATT, CDR2 SNEGSKA (reference sequence). The clonotype originates from a human donor in good health (CMV status not recorded). Some clones in this sample may be carry-over from other donors' samples. V and J are TRBV20-1 and TRBJ1-1; D uncertain. Sample: PBMCs. CDR3 residues: CSARDYGSSEAFF. The CDR3 bases are TGCAGTGCTAGAGATTACGGGAGTTCTGAAGCTTTCTTT.